The 18 T cell receptor beta chains given below trace back to one sample, sequenced in a study of neurological immune-mediated disorders. TCRdb reanalysed the 5' RACE reads using MiXCR and keeps one entry per CDR3 protein. Here the sample spans approximately 60,000 distinct CDR3 sequences, 3.5% to 4.5% being singletons. Sequenced material: PBMCs. These receptor sequences come from a man in his forties or fifties with multiple sclerosis.

This clonotype was seen repeatedly, ten times or more. The chain joins TRBV7-2 to TRBJ2-5; perhaps TRBD2 as D (6 bases). CDR1 and CDR2 (germline): SGHTA, FQGNSA. The CDR3 consists of 14 residues. Trimming shortened V by 5 bases and J by 3 bases, and 13 bases separated the two germline ends. The CDR3 sequence: CASSEMRGKETQYF. CDR3 DNA sequence: TGTGCCAGCAGCGAAATGCGGGGCAAAGAGACCCAGTACTTC. Together with reference TRBV7-2 and TRBJ2-5, the CDR3 gives the full variable domain: GAGVSQSPSNKVTEKGKDVELRCDPISGHTALYWYRQSLGQGLEFLIYFQGNSAPDKSGLPSDRFSAERTGGSVSTLTIQRTQQEDSAVYLCASSEMRGKETQYFGPGTRLLVL.

This clonotype showed up many times. V and J are TRBV27 and TRBJ2-1; no firm D call. The V gene's germline CDR1 is MNHEY and CDR2 SMNVEV (reference sequence). With 3 bases removed from V and 2 bases from J, the gap between germline ends came to 5 bases. The CDR3 length is 13 residues. This CDR3 is CASSFGTYNEQFF. DNA for the CDR3: TGTGCCAGCAGTTTTGGCACCTACAATGAGCAGTTCTTC.

This clonotype occurred a few times. The chain has TRBV12-3 or TRBV12-4 and TRBJ2-5; 12 bases fit TRBD1. The CDR3 sequence is 16 residues long. The junction had 10 bases not matched to a gene; V was cut back by 6 bases and J by 5 bases. CDR3 in DNA: TGTGCCAGCAGCCACACCGGGACAGGGGGCGCGGAGACCCAGTACTTC. Translation gives CASSHTGTGGAETQYF.

Only a few counts were recorded for this clonotype. The V and J genes are TRBV5-1 and TRBJ1-1; tentative D call: TRBD1 (6 bases). V was pared by 4 bases and J by 3 bases, with 16 bases between. The germline V gene encodes CDR1 SGHRS and CDR2 YFSETQ. The CDR3 runs to 15 residues. CDR3 coding DNA: TGCGCCAGCAGCCCCCGAGGGGCAGGGGACACTGAAGCTTTCTTT. It specifies CASSPRGAGDTEAFF.

This clonotype showed up many times. The V gene is TRBV5-1, the J gene TRBJ1-1; 7 nucleotides match TRBD1. Trimming took 4 bases from V and 0 from J; bases not matched to a gene: 6. Germline CDR1 is SGHRS and CDR2 is YFSETQ. The CDR3 contains 15 residues. The CDR3 is CASSGSGTVNTEAFF. The CDR3 DNA reads as TGCGCCAGCAGCGGCTCCGGGACAGTGAACACTGAAGCTTTCTTT.

This clonotype showed up many times. The chain couples TRBV6-2 or TRBV6-3 to TRBJ2-1; D possibly corresponds to TRBD2 (6 bases). Germline V lookup: CDR1 MNHEY, CDR2 SVGEGT. The V end lost 6 bases, the J end lost 0 bases, and 6 bases lay between the germline ends. This CDR3 contains 13 residues. The CDR3 nucleotides are TGTGCCAGCAGGGGGGGCTCCTACAATGAGCAGTTCTTC. Residues: CASRGGSYNEQFF.

This clonotype was seen repeatedly, ten times or more. V gene TRBV5-1 combines with J gene TRBJ1-3, with a tentative D call TRBD1 (6 bases). V lost 0 bases and J lost 2, with 12 bases in between. This CDR3 is built from 16 residues. Germline V gene data show CDR1 as SGHRS and CDR2 as YFSETQ. Here the CDR3 reads CASSLAPGTTGNTIYF. DNA of the CDR3: TGCGCCAGCAGCTTGGCTCCCGGGACAACTGGAAACACCATATATTTT.

This clonotype was counted many times. This chain joins TRBV7-9 and TRBJ2-5; 8 bases agree with TRBD2. Germline V gene data show CDR1 as SEHNR and CDR2 as FQNEAQ (reference sequence). The junction had 12 bases not matched to a gene; V was cut back by 5 bases and J by 7 bases. This CDR3 contains 15 residues. The CDR3 sequence is CASSPPGGPEGTQYF. CDR3 coding DNA: TGTGCCAGCAGCCCTCCGGGGGGGCCGGAGGGGACCCAGTACTTC.

This clonotype was counted ten times or more. The CDR3 spells CASSLVTGARAEAFF. In DNA, the CDR3 is TGCGCCAGCAGCTTGGTTACGGGGGCGAGGGCTGAAGCTTTCTTT. The V and J genes are TRBV5-1 and TRBJ1-1, with D perhaps TRBD1 (6 bases). The V end lost 0 bases, the J end lost 6 bases, and 15 bases lay between the germline ends. Germline-derived CDR1 and CDR2 are SGHRS and YFSETQ. There are 15 residues in the CDR3. The full variable domain, its missing parts supplied by reference TRBV5-1 and TRBJ1-1, is KAGVTQTPRYLIKTRGQQVTLSCSPISGHRSVSWYQQTPGQGLQFLFEYFSETQRNKGNFPGRFSGRQFSNSRSEMNVSTLELGDSALYLCASSLVTGARAEAFFGQGTRLTVV.

Many counts were recorded for this clonotype. The chain has TRBV7-3 and TRBJ2-3, with D uncertain. The CDR3 covers 16 residues. Germline lookup yields CDR1 SGHTA and CDR2 FQGTGA. Trimming shortened V by 0 bases and J by 2 bases, and 12 bases separated the two germline ends. CDR3 protein: CASSLTGIKNTDTQYF. Written as DNA, the CDR3 is TGTGCCAGCAGCTTAACGGGGATCAAAAACACAGATACGCAGTATTTT.

Ten or more counts support this clonotype. The chain couples TRBV30 to TRBJ1-1; no clear D. Germline CDR1 and CDR2: GTSNPN and SVGIG (reference sequence). This CDR3 has 12 residues. V dropped 0 bases and J dropped 7 bases, with 9 bases sitting between them. The CDR3 sequence: CAWSVIQSEAFF. The CDR3, as DNA: TGTGCCTGGAGTGTCATTCAGAGTGAAGCTTTCTTT.

This clonotype was counted a few times. This clone may be a read error of a much larger clone one base away. The chain couples TRBV2 to TRBJ1-2, with D unclear. This CDR3 has 12 residues. The V end lost 7 bases, the J end lost 5 bases, and 11 bases lay between the germline ends. From germline, CDR1 is SNHLY and CDR2 FYNNEI. CDR3 DNA sequence: TGTGCCAGCAACACCGGTCTTTATGGCTACACCTTC. This sequence encodes CASNTGLYGYTF.

This clonotype showed up many times. This chain links TRBV20-1 with TRBJ2-7, with D possibly matching TRBD2 (6 bases). The CDR3 loop spans 14 amino acids. V lost 3 bases and J lost 2, with 14 bases in between. CDR1 and CDR2 (germline): DFQATT, SNEGSKA (reference sequence). CDR3 loop: CSARPPDYPYEQYF. As DNA, the CDR3 is TGCAGTGCTAGGCCGCCGGACTACCCCTACGAGCAGTACTTC.

This clonotype was counted many times. The chain carries TRBV5-6 and TRBJ1-1; D call uncertain. The germline V gene has CDR1 SGHDT and CDR2 YYEEEE. V was cut by 0 bases and J by 11 bases, with 11 bases left in between. The CDR3 has 12 residues. CDR3 sequence: CASSLDQTGAFF. CDR3 coding DNA: TGTGCCAGCAGCTTGGACCAAACTGGGGCTTTCTTT.

This clonotype appeared many times. The gene calls are TRBV25-1 and TRBJ1-1; no clear D. The length of the CDR3 is 13 residues. Germline values: CDR1 MGHDK, CDR2 SYGVNS. The V and J ends lost 6 bases and 5 bases respectively, with 13 bases between them. In nucleotides, the CDR3 is TGTGCCAGCAGGGCAAACCTGGGAACTGAAGCTTTCTTT. Protein sequence: CASRANLGTEAFF.

This clonotype was seen many times. The genes are TRBV7-2 and TRBJ2-7; no reliable D call. Germline-derived CDR1 and CDR2 are SGHTA and FQGNSA. The germline V and J ends were trimmed by 1 base and 3 bases, with 13 bases remaining between them. The CDR3 is 15 amino acids. The CDR3 sequence: CASSLGALLGYEQYF. CDR3 DNA sequence: TGTGCCAGCAGCTTAGGAGCGTTATTAGGCTACGAGCAGTACTTC.

This clonotype was observed a few times. V is TRBV11-2 and J is TRBJ2-4; weak D call: TRBD2 (6 bases). The germline V and J ends were trimmed by 1 base and 6 bases, with 13 bases remaining between them. The length of the CDR3 is 15 residues. In germline, CDR1 is SGHAT, CDR2 FQNNGV. CDR3 nucleotides: TGTGCCAGCAGCTTAGCGGGGAGGTCCTTAAACATTCAGTACTTC. As protein: CASSLAGRSLNIQYF. Combining the CDR3 with reference TRBV11-2 and TRBJ2-4 gives the whole variable domain EAGVAQSPRYKIIEKRQSVAFWCNPISGHATLYWYQQILGQGPKLLIQFQNNGVVDDSQLPKDRFSAERLKGVDSTLKIQPAKLEDSAVYLCASSLAGRSLNIQYFGAGTRLSVL.

As to this clonotype: The junction does not match germline at one end; this may be a read error. The rearrangement uses TRBV3-1 and TRBJ1-5, with no clear D. The CDR3 has 15 amino acids. The germline V gene has CDR1 LGHDT and CDR2 YNNKEL (reference sequence). Here the CDR3 DNA reads TGTGCCGGCAGCTTCGGAACGGCAGCTAATCAGCCCCAGAATTTT. Residues: CAGSFGTAANQPQNF.